This T cell receptor (beta chain) was captured in a study of T cells in Graves' hyperthyroidism and ophthalmopathy. For the study at large: Peripheral blood was taken when the disease was first diagnosed, before any treatment began. Study observations and caveats: Ophthalmopathy was identified by the model a median around 6.9 months ahead of onset. Blood also contained most expanded thyroid clonotypes above 0.001.

About this clonotype itself: Its antigen is unknown.

Using RNA transcripts as the source, TCR beta CDR3 regions were amplified. The HTBI set primed first-round TCR CDR3 RT-PCR. Each CDR3 protein gets one entry after TCRdb re-called the multiplex PCR reads with MiXCR. The data show 200,000 to 250,000 distinct CDR3 sequences, around 18% seen once. CDR3 length: 15 amino acids. V was shortened by 1 base and J by 4 bases, with 11 bases between the two germline ends. The V gene's germline CDR1 is SNHLY and CDR2 FYNNEI. V is TRBV2 and J is TRBJ1-3; D unclear. The sample comprised blood. This receptor was obtained from a man aged 40-50 years with Graves' hyperthyroidism. The DNA for the CDR3 is TGTGCCAGCAGTGAAGGTGGGCTTTGGGGAAACACCATATATTTT. It specifies CASSEGGLWGNTIYF.